This T cell receptor beta chain was obtained from a study of T cells in Graves' hyperthyroidism and ophthalmopathy. Study results and caveats: Blood also carried most thyroid clonotypes expanded above 0.001. Median prediction lead before ophthalmopathy onset was 5 to 7.5 months with the model.

The table lists this clonotype with many counts. Its antigen is still unknown. The CDR3 regions of TCR beta were amplified from RNA transcripts. In the first-round RT-PCR of the TCR CDR3, the HTBI primer set was used. MiXCR, applied by TCRdb to the multiplex PCR reads, yields one record per CDR3 protein. The sample lists about 560,000 distinct CDR3 sequences, 13% to 15% seen once, with approximately 13% in the top ten. Participants, patients aged 18 to 65, had newly diagnosed hyperthyroidism with a duration under 2 months. Fresh peripheral blood, roughly 10 ml, was the source of the PBMCs. Source material: blood. The receptor was isolated from a woman aged 40 to 50 with Graves' hyperthyroidism.

The CDR3 spells CAASERQGSSPLHF. In DNA form, the CDR3 reads TGTGCCGCCAGTGAGAGACAGGGTTCATCACCCCTCCACTTT. The chain combines TRBV10-3 with TRBJ1-6, with TRBD1 matching over 7 bases. The CDR3 consists of 14 residues. V lost 11 bases and J lost 10; bases outside the gene matches: 14. Germline V CDR1 and CDR2: ENHRY, SYGVKD.